This record concerns one T cell receptor (beta chain) sequence. Its cognate antigen is unknown. This sample is drawn from a study of cytomegalovirus exposure and HLA in healthy donors. Study results and limitations: Certain indistinguishable V segments, among them TRBV6-2 and TRBV6-3, were excluded. Cytomegalovirus association was listed for around 170 TCR beta chains. In a later analysis, a missense DCLRE1C variant was linked to TCR beta V- and J-gene trimming.

The PCR ran on 60 Vbeta and 13 Jbeta primers. TCRdb's copy holds only in-frame clones and misses some; the assay was immunoSEQ multiplex PCR. Of 90,000 to 120,000 clones listed, approximately 81% are singletons. CDR1 and CDR2 from the germline V gene are SGHTA and FQGNSA. The CDR3 contains 13 residues. J lost 5 bases, V lost 5 bases, and 5 bases had no gene match. The chain couples TRBV7-2 to TRBJ2-5; 7 bases agree with TRBD2. The TCR was taken from a female donor in good health and CMV-seropositive. Sequencing was performed on PBMCs. The CDR3 sequence: CASSKDGGETQYF. The DNA of the CDR3 is TGTGCCAGCAGCAAAGACGGGGGGGAGACCCAGTACTTC.